These T cell receptor beta chains were read from a single sample in a study of blood T cell repertoires in COVID-19. Clones were read by immunoSEQ multiplex PCR, and TCRdb kept only the in-frame ones, dropping some. The table includes more than 110,000 clones, approximately 86% detected once. The sequenced material came from peripheral blood. Receptors originate from a human donor in a cohort sampled during active COVID-19. CDR3s include the opening cysteine and the closing phenylalanine or tryptophan. Each record gives: J gene, V gene, D gene, clone size, CDR3 DNA, CDR3 protein. D genes are given only for firm matches. The size of a clone is reported for some rows only, either as once, few or many, or as a class for expanded clones.

>TRBJ2-7|TRBV27|-|-
TGTGCCAGCGAGGAAGCCTCTTGGCACGAGCAGTACTTC
CASEEASWHEQYF
>TRBJ1-2|TRBV5-4|TRBD1|few
TGTGCCAGCAGCCAGGGACAGCCTTATGGCTACACCTTC
CASSQGQPYGYTF
>TRBJ2-7|TRBV6-5|TRBD1|-
TGTGCCAGCACCCGGACAGGGGGCGCCTACGAGCAGTACTTC
CASTRTGGAYEQYF
>TRBJ2-3|TRBV18|TRBD2|-
TGTGCCAGCTCACCCAGGCGGGAGGTCCAGAATACGCAGTATTTT
CASSPRREVQNTQYF
>TRBJ2-7|TRBV27|TRBD2|-
TGTGCCAGCGGCAAGGCAGGGCAACTAGCGGGGCGAACCTACGAGCAGTACTTC
CASGKAGQLAGRTYEQYF
>TRBJ1-4|TRBV7-9|-|-
TGTGCCAGCAGCCTGGCGGGACTGTCTAATGAAAAACTGTTTTTT
CASSLAGLSNEKLFF
>TRBJ1-1|TRBV12-3/TRBV12-4|-|-
TGTGCCAGCAGTCGGGGGAACACTGAAGCTTTCTTT
CASSRGNTEAFF
>TRBJ1-6|TRBV28|TRBD1|-
TGTGCCAGCACTATGGACAGGGGAAGATCACCCCTCCACTTT
CASTMDRGRSPLHF
>TRBJ1-2|TRBV5-1|-|-
TGCGCCAGCAGCCTTTCGACAGTTATGTATGGCTACACCTTC
CASSLSTVMYGYTF
>TRBJ2-3|TRBV7-9|TRBD1|-
TGTGCCAGCAGCTTCCGGGACAGGGGTACAGATACGCAGTATTTT
CASSFRDRGTDTQYF
>TRBJ2-2|TRBV9|TRBD2|-
TGTGCCAGCAGCCTACTCCGGGGGGGGAGTGCCGGGGAGCTGTTTTTT
CASSLLRGGSAGELFF
>TRBJ2-3|TRBV11-2|TRBD2|once
TGTGCCAGCAGCTCCGGGACTAGCGGTTGGACAGATACGCAGTATTTT
CASSSGTSGWTDTQYF
>TRBJ2-1|TRBV5-1|-|few
TGCGCCAGCAGCTCGACGACTACAAACAATGAGCAGTTCTTC
CASSSTTTNNEQFF
>TRBJ2-2|TRBV4-1|-|-
TGCGCCAGCAGCCTCCCCTCGGACAGCTACACCGGGGAGCTGTTTTTT
CASSLPSDSYTGELFF
>TRBJ2-5|TRBV7-8|-|-
TGTGCCAGCAGCTCTATTTTGGGAGCAGGAGAGACCCAGTACTTC
CASSSILGAGETQYF
>TRBJ2-2|TRBV4-1|-|-
TGCGCCAGCAGCCCTAGTGGGGGGGGCTGGGAGCTGTTTTTT
CASSPSGGGWELFF
>TRBJ2-3|TRBV30|-|-
TGTGCCTGGAGTGTAGGGGCAGATACGCAGTATTTT
CAWSVGADTQYF
>TRBJ2-7|TRBV7-9|TRBD1|once
TGTGCCAGCAGCTCATGGACAGGGAGCTCCTACGAGCAGTACTTC
CASSSWTGSSYEQYF
>TRBJ2-1|TRBV11-2|TRBD2|-
TGTGCCAGCAACATAGCGGGGGCCTACAATGAGCAGTTCTTC
CASNIAGAYNEQFF
>TRBJ1-3|TRBV27|TRBD1|-
TGTGCCAGCAGTCTTGGATCAGGGGGCTCTGGAAACACCATATATTTT
CASSLGSGGSGNTIYF
>TRBJ1-1|TRBV6-1|TRBD1|-
TGTGCCAGCAGTGACTATGCGGGACAGGGGTTCGCTGAAGCTTTCTTT
CASSDYAGQGFAEAFF
>TRBJ2-3|TRBV3-1/TRBV3-2|-|few
TGTGCCAGCAGCCAAGCGGGTGTGGGTACGCAGTATTTT
CASSQAGVGTQYF
>TRBJ1-1|TRBV19|-|-
TGTGCCAGTAGGACTTCAGGGCCGAACACTGAAGCTTTCTTT
CASRTSGPNTEAFF
>TRBJ2-5|TRBV2|-|-
TGTGCCAGCAGTGACGGGGGAGAGACCCAGTACTTC
CASSDGGETQYF
>TRBJ2-3|TRBV7-6|TRBD2|-
TGTGCCAGCAGCCCGGGACTAGCGGGGGGGCCTAGCACAGATACGCAGTATTTT
CASSPGLAGGPSTDTQYF
>TRBJ2-1|TRBV27|TRBD2|-
TGTGCCAGCAGGGAAATTAGCGGGCTTAGCTCCTACAATGAGCAGTTCTTC
CASREISGLSSYNEQFF
>TRBJ2-5|TRBV2|TRBD2|-
TGTGCCAGCAGTGAGGGACTAGCGGGGGATCAAGAGACCCAGTACTTC
CASSEGLAGDQETQYF
>TRBJ2-1|TRBV11-1|-|-
TGTGCCAGCAGCTTAACCCTAGCGCTGAATGAGCAGTTCTTC
CASSLTLALNEQFF
>TRBJ1-6|TRBV5-4|-|-
TGTGCCAGCAGCTTCTCAGGGGAGAATTCACCCCTCCACTTT
CASSFSGENSPLHF
>TRBJ1-5|TRBV19|-|-
TGTGCCAGTAGTAGCAGGGTCTATCAGCCCCAGCATTTT
CASSSRVYQPQHF
>TRBJ2-5|TRBV11-2|TRBD2|-
TGTGCCAGCAGATGGGCGCTGGGACTAGGGGAGACCCAGTACTTC
CASRWALGLGETQYF
>TRBJ2-3|TRBV5-4|-|-
TGTGCCAGCAGCTTGGGAAACAGGGTGGATACGCAGTATTTT
CASSLGNRVDTQYF
>TRBJ1-4|TRBV27|-|-
TGTGCCAGCAGTCCGCTCGGTCTTAATGAAAAACTGTTTTTT
CASSPLGLNEKLFF
>TRBJ2-1|TRBV3-1/TRBV3-2|TRBD2|-
TGTGCCAGCAGCCAAGTTGGGACTAGTGGGCAGTTCTTC
CASSQVGTSGQFF
>TRBJ1-2|TRBV10-3|-|-
TGTGCCATCACTCATTCGGGGGGAGGTACGCCCCCGTATGGCTACACCTTC
CAITHSGGGTPPYGYTF
>TRBJ1-2|TRBV19|-|few
TGTGCCAGTAGTATAACCGGGACACTCCGGGATGGCTACACCTTC
CASSITGTLRDGYTF
>TRBJ2-1|TRBV27|-|once
TGTGCCAGCATCCCTAGAAGGGGGGGGTCCTACAATGAGCAGTTCTTC
CASIPRRGGSYNEQFF
>TRBJ2-5|TRBV30|TRBD1|-
TGTGCCTGGAGCAGGGGGAACAAAGAGACCCAGTACTTC
CAWSRGNKETQYF
>TRBJ2-3|TRBV2|-|-
TGTGCCAGCAGTCCGACGGGGGGCACAGATACGCAGTATTTT
CASSPTGGTDTQYF
>TRBJ2-7|TRBV28|TRBD2|-
TGTGCCAGCAGCATACCGGGACTAGGGCTCGAAGAGCAGTACTTC
CASSIPGLGLEEQYF
>TRBJ2-3|TRBV30|-|-
TGTGCCTCGACCGGAGGGGCAGATACGCAGTATTTT
CASTGGADTQYF